This TCR beta chain derives from a study of blood T cell repertoires in COVID-19. The Seattle patients, enrolled during active infection, were followed longitudinally. The repertoire was sequenced with immunoSEQ multiplex PCR; TCRdb's copy has only in-frame clones and lacks some. The sample holds 200,000 to 250,000 clones; roughly nine tenths are singletons and the top ten take about 10%. This clonotype was sampled from a woman aged 45-60 years with COVID-19, enrolled during active disease. The sequenced material came from peripheral blood.

The CDR3 loop is CASSSSSNQPQHF. CDR3 nucleotide sequence: TGTGCCAGCAGCTCCTCTAGCAATCAGCCCCAGCATTTT. The genes are TRBV6-5 and TRBJ1-5; D uncertain. V dropped 6 bases and J dropped 0 bases, with 6 bases sitting between them. Germline V gene sequence: CDR1 MNHEY, CDR2 SVGAGI. This CDR3 contains 13 residues.